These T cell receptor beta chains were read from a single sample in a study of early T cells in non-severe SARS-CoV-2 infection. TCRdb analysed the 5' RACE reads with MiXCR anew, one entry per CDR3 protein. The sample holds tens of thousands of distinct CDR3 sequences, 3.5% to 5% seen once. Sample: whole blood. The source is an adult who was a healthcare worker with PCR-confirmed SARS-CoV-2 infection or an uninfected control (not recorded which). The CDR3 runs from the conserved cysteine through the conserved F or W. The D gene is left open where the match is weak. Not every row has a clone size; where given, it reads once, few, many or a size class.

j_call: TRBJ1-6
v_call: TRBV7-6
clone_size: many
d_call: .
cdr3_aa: CASSPTGFNNSPLHF
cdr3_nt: TGTGCCAGCAGCCCAACAGGGTTTAATAATTCACCCCTCCACTTT

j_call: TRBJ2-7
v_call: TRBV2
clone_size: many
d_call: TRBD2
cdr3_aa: CASRGTSGGKQYF
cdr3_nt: TGTGCCAGCAGGGGGACTAGCGGGGGCAAGCAGTACTTC

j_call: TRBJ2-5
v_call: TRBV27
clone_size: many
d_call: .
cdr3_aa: CASSLLWTSQETQYF
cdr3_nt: TGTGCCAGCAGTTTATTGTGGACTTCGCAAGAGACCCAGTACTTC

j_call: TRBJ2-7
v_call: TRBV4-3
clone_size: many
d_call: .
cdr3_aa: CASSQDGSDSYEQYF
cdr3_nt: TGCGCCAGCAGCCAAGATGGCAGCGACTCCTACGAGCAGTACTTC

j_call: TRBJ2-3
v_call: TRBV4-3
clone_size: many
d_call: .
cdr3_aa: CASSQGFPDTQYF
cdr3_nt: TGCGCCAGCAGCCAAGGTTTCCCAGATACGCAGTATTTT

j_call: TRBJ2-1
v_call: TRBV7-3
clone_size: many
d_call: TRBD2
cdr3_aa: CASSQAGGLNEQFF
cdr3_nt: TGTGCCAGCAGCCAAGCGGGGGGCCTTAATGAGCAGTTCTTC

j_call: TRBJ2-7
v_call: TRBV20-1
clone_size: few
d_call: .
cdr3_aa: CSAMAYEQYF
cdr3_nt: TGCAGTGCCATGGCCTACGAGCAGTACTTC

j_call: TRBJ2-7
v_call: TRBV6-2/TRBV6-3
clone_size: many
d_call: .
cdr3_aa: CASSYLRRDGEQYF
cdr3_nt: TGTGCCAGCAGTTACTTAAGGAGGGACGGCGAGCAGTACTTC

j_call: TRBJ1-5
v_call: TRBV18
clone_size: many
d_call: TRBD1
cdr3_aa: CASSPIQGTGQPQHF
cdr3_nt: TGTGCCAGCTCACCGATACAGGGGACGGGTCAGCCCCAGCATTTT

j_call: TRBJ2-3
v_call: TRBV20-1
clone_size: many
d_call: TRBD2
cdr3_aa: CSFKAGETDTQYF
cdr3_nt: TGCAGTTTTAAAGCGGGGGAGACAGATACGCAGTATTTT

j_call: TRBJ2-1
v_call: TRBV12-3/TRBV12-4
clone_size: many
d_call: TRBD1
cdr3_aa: CASRDRISSYNEQFF
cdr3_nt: TGTGCCAGCAGGGACAGGATCAGCTCCTACAATGAGCAGTTCTTC

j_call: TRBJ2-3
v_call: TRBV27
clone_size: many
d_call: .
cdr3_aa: CASSLGLGASTDTQYF
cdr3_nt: TGTGCCAGCAGTTTGGGACTGGGGGCGAGCACAGATACGCAGTATTTT

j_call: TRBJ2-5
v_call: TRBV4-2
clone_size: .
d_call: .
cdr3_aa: CASSQWNRDWGETQYF
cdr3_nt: TGTGCCAGCAGCCAATGGAACAGGGACTGGGGAGAGACCCAGTACTTC

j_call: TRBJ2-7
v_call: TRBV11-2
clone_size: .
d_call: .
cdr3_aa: CASSSYEQYF
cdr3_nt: TGTGCCAGCAGCTCCTACGAGCAGTACTTC

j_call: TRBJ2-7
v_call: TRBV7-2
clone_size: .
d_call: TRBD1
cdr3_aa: CASSPGTGASLYEQYF
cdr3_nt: TGTGCCAGCAGCCCGGGGACAGGGGCCAGCCTCTACGAGCAGTACTTC

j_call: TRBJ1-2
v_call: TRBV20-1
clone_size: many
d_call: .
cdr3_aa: CSASGRAGGYTF
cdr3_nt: TGCAGTGCCTCAGGCAGGGCGGGAGGCTACACCTTC

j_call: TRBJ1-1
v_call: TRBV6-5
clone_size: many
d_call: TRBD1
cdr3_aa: CASGQGTGLSLDTEAFF
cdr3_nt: TGTGCCAGCGGACAAGGGACAGGGTTAAGCTTGGACACTGAAGCTTTCTTT

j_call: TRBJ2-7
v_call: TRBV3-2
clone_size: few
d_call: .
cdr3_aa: CASSQELGPSYEQYF
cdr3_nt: TGTGCCAGCAGCCAAGAGCTGGGACCCTCCTACGAGCAGTACTTC

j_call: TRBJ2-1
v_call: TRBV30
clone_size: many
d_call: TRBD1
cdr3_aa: CAWTPDRGNEQFF
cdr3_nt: TGTGCCTGGACACCGGACAGGGGGAATGAGCAGTTCTTC

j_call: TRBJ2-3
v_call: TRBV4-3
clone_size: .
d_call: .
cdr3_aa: CASSHRDTQYF
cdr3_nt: TGCGCCAGCAGCCATCGTGATACGCAGTATTTT

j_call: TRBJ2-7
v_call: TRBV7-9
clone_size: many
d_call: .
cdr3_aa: CASSPRDKTYEQYF
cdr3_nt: TGTGCCAGCAGCCCCCGGGACAAGACCTACGAGCAGTACTTC

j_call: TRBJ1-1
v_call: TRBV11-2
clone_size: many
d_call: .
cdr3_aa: CASSLGPYKSEAFF
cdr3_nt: TGTGCCAGCAGCTTAGGCCCCTATAAGTCTGAAGCTTTCTTT

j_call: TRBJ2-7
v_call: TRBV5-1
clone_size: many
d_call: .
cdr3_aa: CASSLSTSTYEQYF
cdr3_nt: TGCGCCAGCAGCTTGAGCACTTCTACCTACGAGCAGTACTTC

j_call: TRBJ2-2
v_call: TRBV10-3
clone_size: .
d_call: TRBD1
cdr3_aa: CASGTANTGELFF
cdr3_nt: TGTGCCTCCGGGACAGCGAACACCGGGGAGCTGTTTTTT

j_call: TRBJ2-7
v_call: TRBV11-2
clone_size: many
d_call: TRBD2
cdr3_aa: CASSLGSGASYEQYF
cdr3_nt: TGTGCCAGCAGCTTAGGGAGCGGGGCTTCCTACGAGCAGTACTTC

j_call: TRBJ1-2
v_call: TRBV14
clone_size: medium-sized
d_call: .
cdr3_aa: CASSQPGRGMTAGYTF
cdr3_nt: TGTGCCAGCAGCCAACCCGGCAGGGGAATGACGGCTGGCTACACCTTC

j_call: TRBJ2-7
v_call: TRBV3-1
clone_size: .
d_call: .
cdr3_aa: CASSQDFGSYEQYF
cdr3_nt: TGTGCCAGCAGCCAAGATTTTGGCTCCTACGAGCAGTACTTC

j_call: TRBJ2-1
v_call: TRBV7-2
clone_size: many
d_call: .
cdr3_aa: CASSFTRTGEQFF
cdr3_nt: TGTGCCAGCAGCTTTACCCGGACGGGGGAGCAGTTCTTC

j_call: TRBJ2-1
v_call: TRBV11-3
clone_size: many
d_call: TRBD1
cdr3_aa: CASSADGTDYNEQFF
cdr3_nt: TGTGCCAGCAGTGCTGATGGGACAGACTACAATGAGCAGTTCTTC

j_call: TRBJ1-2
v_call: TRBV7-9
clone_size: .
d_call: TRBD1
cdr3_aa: CASSLAGTEYRYGYTF
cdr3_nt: TGTGCCAGCAGCCTGGCCGGGACAGAATACCGCTATGGCTACACCTTC

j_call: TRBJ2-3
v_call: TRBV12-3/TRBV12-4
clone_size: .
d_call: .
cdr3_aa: CASSFLDLTDTQYF
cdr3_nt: TGTGCCAGCAGTTTTTTGGACCTCACAGATACGCAGTATTTT

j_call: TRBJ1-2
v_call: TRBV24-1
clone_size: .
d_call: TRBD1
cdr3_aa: CATSDSTQGVQGYTF
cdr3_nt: TGTGCCACCAGTGATTCAACACAGGGGGTACAAGGCTACACCTTC

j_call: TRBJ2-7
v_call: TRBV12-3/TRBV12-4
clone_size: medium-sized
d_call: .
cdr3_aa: CASSSQGHSNEQYF
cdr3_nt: TGTGCCAGCAGTTCCCAGGGGCATTCCAACGAGCAGTACTTC

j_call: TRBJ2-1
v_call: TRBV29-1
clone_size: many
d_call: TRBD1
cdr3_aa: CSVEGGQGAREQFF
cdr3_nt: TGCAGCGTTGAAGGTGGACAGGGGGCTCGAGAGCAGTTCTTC

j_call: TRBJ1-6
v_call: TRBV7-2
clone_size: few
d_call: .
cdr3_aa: CASSLEFRSSYNSPLHF
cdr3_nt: TGTGCCAGCAGCTTAGAGTTCCGGAGCTCCTATAATTCACCCCTCCACTTT

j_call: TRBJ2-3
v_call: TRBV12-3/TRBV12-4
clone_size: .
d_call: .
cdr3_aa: CASSLGGMVDTQYF
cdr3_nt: TGTGCCAGCAGTTTAGGGGGGATGGTGGATACGCAGTATTTT

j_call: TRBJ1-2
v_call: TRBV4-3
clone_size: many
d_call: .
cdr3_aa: CASSLGRHLGHGYTF
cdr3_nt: TGCGCCAGCAGCCTCGGCCGTCACCTCGGGCATGGCTACACCTTC

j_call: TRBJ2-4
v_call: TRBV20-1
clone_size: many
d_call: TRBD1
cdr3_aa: CSARDYRGNIQYF
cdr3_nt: TGCAGTGCTAGAGATTACAGGGGGAACATTCAGTACTTC

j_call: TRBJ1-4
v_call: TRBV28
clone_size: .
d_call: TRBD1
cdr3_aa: CASSYHLQGKKLFF
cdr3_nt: TGTGCCAGCAGTTACCACCTACAGGGGAAAAAACTGTTTTTT

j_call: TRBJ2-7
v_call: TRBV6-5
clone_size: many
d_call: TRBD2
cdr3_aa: CASSPGGTYEQYF
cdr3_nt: TGTGCCAGCAGCCCCGGGGGGACCTACGAGCAGTACTTC

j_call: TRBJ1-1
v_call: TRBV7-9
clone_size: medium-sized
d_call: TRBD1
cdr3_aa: CASSLQTGTWAITEAFF
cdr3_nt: TGTGCCAGCAGCTTACAGACAGGGACGTGGGCGATCACTGAAGCTTTCTTT

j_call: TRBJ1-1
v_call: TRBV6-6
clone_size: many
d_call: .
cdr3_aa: CASSYSRQNTEAFF
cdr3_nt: TGTGCCAGCAGTTACAGTCGACAGAACACTGAAGCTTTCTTT

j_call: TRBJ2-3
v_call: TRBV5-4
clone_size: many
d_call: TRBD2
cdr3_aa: CASSFEVAGDTQYF
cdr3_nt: TGTGCCAGCAGCTTTGAGGTAGCGGGGGATACGCAGTATTTT

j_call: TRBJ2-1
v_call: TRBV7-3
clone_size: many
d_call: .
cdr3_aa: CASSLIGLTNEQFF
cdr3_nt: TGTGCCAGCAGCTTAATCGGTCTTACTAATGAGCAGTTCTTC

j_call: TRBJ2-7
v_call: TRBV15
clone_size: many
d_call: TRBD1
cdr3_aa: CATSRDRGPSYEQYF
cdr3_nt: TGTGCCACCAGCAGGGACAGGGGCCCTTCCTACGAGCAGTACTTC

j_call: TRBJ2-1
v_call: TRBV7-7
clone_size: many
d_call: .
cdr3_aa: CASSFSPFGAGSNEQFF
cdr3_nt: TGTGCCAGCAGCTTTTCCCCCTTTGGGGCAGGTAGTAATGAGCAGTTCTTC

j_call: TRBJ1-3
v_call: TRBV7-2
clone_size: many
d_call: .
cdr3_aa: CASSLQGGTIGNTIYF
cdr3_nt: TGTGCCAGCAGCTTACAGGGAGGGACTATTGGAAACACCATATATTTT

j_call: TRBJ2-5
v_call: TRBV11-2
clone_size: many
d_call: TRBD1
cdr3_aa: CASSHPKTLTGVEGQARETQYF
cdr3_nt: TGTGCCAGCAGCCATCCAAAGACGCTGACAGGGGTGGAAGGGCAGGCTCGGGAGACCCAGTACTTC

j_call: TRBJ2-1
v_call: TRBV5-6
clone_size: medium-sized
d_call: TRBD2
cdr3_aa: CASSSSWTSGGVEQFF
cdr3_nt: TGTGCCAGCAGCTCTTCCTGGACTAGCGGGGGAGTTGAGCAGTTCTTC

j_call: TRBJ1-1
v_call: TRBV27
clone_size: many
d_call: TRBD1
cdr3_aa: CASSLRQGGTEAFF
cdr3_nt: TGTGCCAGCAGTCTTCGACAGGGCGGAACTGAAGCTTTCTTT

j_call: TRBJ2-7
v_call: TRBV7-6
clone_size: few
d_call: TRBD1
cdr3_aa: CASSLETGGGYEQYF
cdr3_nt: TGTGCCAGCAGCCTTGAGACAGGGGGAGGATACGAGCAGTACTTC

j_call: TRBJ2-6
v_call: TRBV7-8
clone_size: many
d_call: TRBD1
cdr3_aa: CASGQASSGANVLTF
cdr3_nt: TGTGCCAGTGGACAGGCAAGCTCTGGGGCCAACGTCCTGACTTTC

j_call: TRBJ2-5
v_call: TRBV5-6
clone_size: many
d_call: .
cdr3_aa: CASSFRDGGQETQYF
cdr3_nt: TGTGCCAGCAGCTTCCGGGACGGAGGGCAAGAGACCCAGTACTTC